Following are 15 T cell receptor beta chains from one sample sequenced in a study of blood T cell repertoires in COVID-19 (dated by TCRdb to about 2020). The library was made by the immunoSEQ multiplex PCR assay. Entries here come from immuneACCESS through TCRdb and include only in-frame sequences with V and J called. Some clones fail to appear in such tables; in the studies checked, an unresolved V gene covers under half of the shortfall, and the cause of the remainder is unknown. The sample data list just under 70,000 clones, and 86% of these were observed just once. Together, the top ten hold roughly 8.8% of the sample. Sequenced sample: peripheral blood. The receptors come from a man aged 25 to 40 with acute or convalescent COVID-19.

V usage is TRBV18 and J usage is TRBJ2-1; perhaps TRBD1 as D (5 bases). The V end lost 2 bases, the J end lost 3 bases, and 11 bases lay between the germline ends. This CDR3 comprises 15 residues. Germline-derived CDR1 and CDR2 are KGHSH and LQKENI. The CDR3 loop is CASSPGATLYNEQFF. CDR3 sequence (DNA): TGTGCCAGCTCACCAGGGGCCACCCTCTACAATGAGCAGTTCTTC.

The gene calls are TRBV20-1 and TRBJ1-1; D unclear. From germline, CDR1 is DFQATT and CDR2 SNEGSKA (reference sequence). Trimming left V 3 bases short and J 3 bases short, with 5 bases between. This CDR3 comprises 11 residues. CDR3 region: CSASPDTEAFF. CDR3 coding DNA: TGCAGTGCTAGCCCCGACACTGAAGCTTTCTTT.

V gene TRBV9 combines with J gene TRBJ1-3; D is undetermined. The CDR3 loop spans 16 amino acids. Per the germline V gene, CDR1 is SGDLS and CDR2 is YYNGEE. Trimming took off 0 bases at V and 0 bases at J, with 10 bases between the two ends. This CDR3 is CASSVGAGVSGNTIYF. In DNA, the CDR3 is TGTGCCAGCAGCGTAGGGGCAGGCGTCTCTGGAAACACCATATATTTT. Full variable domain (missing parts from reference TRBV9 and TRBJ1-3): DSGVTQTPKHLITATGQRVTLRCSPRSGDLSVYWYQQSLDQGLQFLIQYYNGEERAKGNILERFSAQQFPDLHSELNLSSLELGDSALYFCASSVGAGVSGNTIYFGEGSWLTVV.

V is TRBV2 and J is TRBJ1-5; D not certain. This CDR3 contains 16 residues. V was shortened by 4 bases and J by 4 bases, with 17 bases between the two germline ends. CDR1 SNHLY and CDR2 FYNNEI come from the germline V gene. In nucleotides, the CDR3 is TGTGCCAGCAGTGTGGAGCCTGGAAATAGGAATCAGCCCCAGCATTTT. Translation: CASSVEPGNRNQPQHF.

This clone is a singleton in its sample. The rearrangement links TRBV4-3 to TRBJ1-4; tentatively, D is TRBD1 (6 bases). Germline values: CDR1 LGHNA, CDR2 YSLEER. This CDR3 is built from 15 residues. The V and J ends lost 1 base and 2 bases respectively, with 8 bases between them. In DNA form, the CDR3 reads TGCGCCAGCAGCCAAGGGACAGCTACTAATGAAAAACTGTTTTTT. It specifies CASSQGTATNEKLFF.

J is TRBJ1-5 and V is TRBV19; TRBD1 aligns across 10 bases. The trim removed 7 bases at V and 7 bases at J, leaving 13 bases unmatched. The CDR3 has 16 residues. CDR1 LNHDA and CDR2 SQIVND come from the germline V gene (reference sequence). The CDR3 DNA reads TGTGCCAGTACGTGGGGACAGGGGACTGGTGTGCAGCCCCAGCATTTT. It specifies CASTWGQGTGVQPQHF.

Turning to this clone: An end of the junction differs from the germline gene, which may be a read error. J is TRBJ1-6 and V is TRBV10-3; 9 bases match TRBD1. Germline lookup yields CDR1 ENHRY and CDR2 SYGVKD. This CDR3 has 15 residues. The CDR3 region is CAIRSRDRVNSPLYF. In DNA, the CDR3 is TGTGCCATCAGATCCAGGGACAGGGTGAATTCACCCCTCTACTTT.

The chain carries TRBV11-2 and TRBJ2-1; 12 bases map to TRBD2. V lost 5 bases and J lost 9; bases outside the gene matches: 8. The CDR3 consists of 15 residues. Germline CDR1 SGHAT, CDR2 FQNNGV. The CDR3, as DNA: TGTGCCAGCAGCCTAGCGGGAGGGTTGAATCCTGAGCAGTTCTTC. Translated, it gives CASSLAGGLNPEQFF. The full variable domain, completed using reference TRBV11-2 and TRBJ2-1, is EAGVAQSPRYKIIEKRQSVAFWCNPISGHATLYWYQQILGQGPKLLIQFQNNGVVDDSQLPKDRFSAERLKGVDSTLKIQPAKLEDSAVYLCASSLAGGLNPEQFFGPGTRLTVL.

The rearrangement joins TRBV30 to TRBJ2-7; no firm D call. The CDR3 has 15 residues. Germline assignment: CDR1 GTSNPN and CDR2 SVGIG (reference sequence). Trimming pared 4 bases from V and 0 bases from J, leaving 16 bases between. This CDR3 reads CAWNGVAGSSYEQYF. CDR3 in DNA: TGTGCCTGGAATGGTGTGGCAGGCAGCTCCTACGAGCAGTACTTC.

This chain uses TRBV7-9 with TRBJ1-1; TRBD1 matches 7 bases. This CDR3 region has 19 residues. Germline values: CDR1 SEHNR, CDR2 FQNEAQ (reference sequence). V dropped 2 bases and J dropped 0; count of bases not matched to a gene: 15. This chain's CDR3 is CASSLREKAGQFLNTEAFF. The DNA for the CDR3 is TGTGCCAGCAGCTTAAGGGAGAAGGCGGGACAGTTTCTGAACACTGAAGCTTTCTTT.

The chain links TRBV11-2 to TRBJ1-1; a possible D gene is TRBD1 (5 bases). CDR3 size: 13 residues. Trimming took off 3 bases at V and 7 bases at J, with 12 bases between the two ends. CDR1 and CDR2 from the germline V gene are SGHAT and FQNNGV. The chain's CDR3 is CASSFGRVGEAFF. CDR3 in DNA: TGTGCCAGCAGCTTCGGCAGGGTTGGTGAAGCTTTCTTT.

The chain employs TRBV6-1 and TRBJ2-1, with 9 bases fitting TRBD1. Germline trimming cut 2 bases from V and 3 bases from J; bases unmatched to any gene: 2. This CDR3 contains 15 residues. Germline V lookup: CDR1 MNHNS, CDR2 SASEGT. Written as DNA, the CDR3 is TGTGCCAGCAGTGAATTGGGACAGGGCTACAATGAGCAGTTCTTC. Translation gives CASSELGQGYNEQFF.

The chain has TRBV14 and TRBJ2-1; the D gene is possibly TRBD1 (5 bases). The CDR3 loop spans 16 amino acids. From germline, CDR1 is SGHDN and CDR2 FVKESK. V shed 1 base and J shed 5 bases, with 15 bases lying between them. The CDR3 protein is CASSQGVGDSDNEQFF. The CDR3 DNA reads as TGTGCCAGCAGCCAAGGAGTCGGAGACAGTGACAATGAGCAGTTCTTC.

J is TRBJ2-3 and V is TRBV7-9, with 8 bases identical to TRBD1. Germline assignment: CDR1 SEHNR and CDR2 FQNEAQ (reference sequence). The CDR3 is 18 residues long. With V trimmed by 5 bases and J by 5 bases, 18 bases remained unmatched. The chain's CDR3 is CASSPDLGQGGLGDTQYF. The CDR3 DNA is TGTGCCAGCAGCCCCGATCTAGGACAGGGAGGATTGGGAGATACGCAGTATTTT.

CDR3 DNA: TGTGCCAGCTCGTCGACAGTTTCCTATGGCTACACCTTC. This encodes CASSSTVSYGYTF. The V and J genes are TRBV18 and TRBJ1-2; D is perhaps TRBD1 (5 bases). CDR1 and CDR2 from the germline V gene are KGHSH and LQKENI. The ends were cut back, 6 bases at V and 4 bases at J, with 12 bases in the middle. CDR3 length: 13 residues.